This T cell receptor (beta chain) was recovered during a study of CXCR3-negative and CXCR3-positive naive CD8 T cells. Study findings and constraints: More hydrophobic TRB CDR3s occurred in CXCR3-positive than in CXCR3-negative naive cells. Cryopreservation partially lowered CXCR3 expression, so most assays used fresh PBMCs.

Points on this clonotype: Its specificity is not known.

This CDR3 comprises 16 residues. Per germline, CDR1 SEHNR and CDR2 FQNEAQ (reference sequence). The libraries of TRB cDNA were prepared using 5' RACE with UMI labels. TCRdb processed the 5' RACE reads again and assigns one entry to each CDR3 protein, with no DNA. Here the sample table reports 120,000 or so distinct CDR3 sequences. Sequenced: naive CXCR3+ CD8+ T cells from blood. Subset denoted: CD45RO-CCR7+CD27+CD95- naive CD8+ T cells expressing CXCR3 (TNR3+). The chain joins TRBV7-9 to TRBJ1-1; TCRdb's assignment of TRBD1 cannot be checked, as there is no DNA. This receptor was obtained from a human donor in good health. Some clones in this sample may be carry-over from other donors' samples. This CDR3 reads CASRLKDRRMNTEAFF.